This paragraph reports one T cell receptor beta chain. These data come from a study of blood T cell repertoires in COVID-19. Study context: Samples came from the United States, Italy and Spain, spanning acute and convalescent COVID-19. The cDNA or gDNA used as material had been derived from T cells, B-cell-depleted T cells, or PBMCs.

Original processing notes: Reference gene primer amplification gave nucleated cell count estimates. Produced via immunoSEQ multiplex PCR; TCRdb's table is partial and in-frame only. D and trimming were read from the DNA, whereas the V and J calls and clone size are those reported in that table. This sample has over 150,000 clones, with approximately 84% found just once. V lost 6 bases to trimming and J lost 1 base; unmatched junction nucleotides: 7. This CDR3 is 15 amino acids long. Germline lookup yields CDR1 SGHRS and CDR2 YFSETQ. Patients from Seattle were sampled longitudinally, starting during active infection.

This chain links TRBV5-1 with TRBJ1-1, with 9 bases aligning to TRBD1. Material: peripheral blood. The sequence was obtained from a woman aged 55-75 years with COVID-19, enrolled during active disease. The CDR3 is CASKTGDRENTEAFF. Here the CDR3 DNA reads TGCGCCAGCAAAACCGGGGACAGGGAGAACACTGAAGCTTTCTTT.